This TCR beta chain was profiled in a study of blood T cells in healthy people across ages. With 6 bases removed from V and 2 bases from J, the gap between germline ends came to 9 bases. This CDR3 is 13 amino acids long. It was approximately 10 milliliters of peripheral blood that were drawn from each donor. Together with a sample-barcoded 5' primer, a J-beta primer mix was included in a second PCR lasting roughly 6 to 12 cycles. Each CDR3 protein is one row after TCRdb ran MiXCR on the 5' RACE reads. The profile covers about 840,000 distinct CDR3 sequences, with roughly 29% appearing a single time and roughly 10% taken by the ten largest. In this sample, this clonotype turned up many times. The data were also submitted as part of a second study, on T cells of mothers and their children. From that study: The M1S primer of the second PCR added sample barcodes and 2-4 random nucleotides.

Input material: blood. The chain employs TRBV12-3 or TRBV12-4 and TRBJ2-3; the D is unclear. The sequence was collected from a woman between 40 and 55 years old in good health. In DNA, the CDR3 is TGTGCCAGCAGCCGCGAACTCACAGATACGCAGTATTTT. This translates into CASSRELTDTQYF.